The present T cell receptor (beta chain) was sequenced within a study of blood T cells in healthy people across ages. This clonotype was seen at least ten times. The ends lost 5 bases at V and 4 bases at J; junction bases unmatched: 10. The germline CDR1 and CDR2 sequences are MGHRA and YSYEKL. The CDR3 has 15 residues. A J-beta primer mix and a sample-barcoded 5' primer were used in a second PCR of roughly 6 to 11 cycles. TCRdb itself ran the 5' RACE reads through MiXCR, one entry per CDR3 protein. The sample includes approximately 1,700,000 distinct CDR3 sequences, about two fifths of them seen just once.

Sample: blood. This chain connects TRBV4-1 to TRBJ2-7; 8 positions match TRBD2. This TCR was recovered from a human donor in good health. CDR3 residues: CASSTIAGTGYEQYF. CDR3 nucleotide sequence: TGCGCCAGCAGCACTATAGCGGGAACGGGGTACGAGCAGTACTTC.